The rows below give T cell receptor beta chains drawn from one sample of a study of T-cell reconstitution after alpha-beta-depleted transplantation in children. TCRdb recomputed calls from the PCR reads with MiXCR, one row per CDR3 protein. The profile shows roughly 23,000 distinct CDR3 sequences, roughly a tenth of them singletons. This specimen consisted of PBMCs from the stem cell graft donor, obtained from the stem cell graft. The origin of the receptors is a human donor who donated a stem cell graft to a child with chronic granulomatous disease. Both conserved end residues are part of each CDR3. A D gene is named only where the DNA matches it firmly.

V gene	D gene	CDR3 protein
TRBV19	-	CATRGRAGEQFF
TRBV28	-	CASSLGHEFSDSPLHF
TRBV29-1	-	CSVDSGPGANGLTF
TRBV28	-	CASSFLREGNTEAFF
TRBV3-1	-	CATGTGLNEQYF
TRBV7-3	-	CASSLDFGNTIYF
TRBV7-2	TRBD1	CASSLTGTGRNQPQHF
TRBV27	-	CASGALAEVYGYTF
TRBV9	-	CASSLSGRSNQPQHF
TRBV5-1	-	CASSPVRRSSGELFF
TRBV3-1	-	CASSQGLTVGSNQPQHF
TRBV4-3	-	CASSQDGAEGYGYTF
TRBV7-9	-	CASSRATGTYNEQFF
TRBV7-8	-	CASSLQGRNTEAFF
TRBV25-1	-	CASSEHREPYEQYF
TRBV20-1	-	CSARSAHQPQHF
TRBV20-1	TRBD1	CSASRGPAETQYF
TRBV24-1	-	CATMSGGTGFHEQYF
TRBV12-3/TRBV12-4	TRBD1	CASSPEDRGNLDGYTF